The source of this T cell receptor beta chain is a study of beta chain features in type 1 diabetes. Study-wide findings and caveats: For Type 1 diabetes patients, all four CD4+ subsets carried TCRB CDR3s that were moderately but significantly shorter.

This clone was found a few times. The antigen is unknown. The whole isolated RNA underwent reverse transcription, so sequencing captured expressed TCRB transcripts. The protocol was immunoSEQ multiplex PCR, while the TCRdb copy is restricted to in-frame clones and leaves out a portion. The data hold under 300,000 clones, with 14% observed a single time. The TCR comes from a man aged 25-45 years with type 1 diabetes. Sequenced input: naive CD4+ T cells from blood.

Here the CDR3 DNA reads TGCAGCGTTTCGGCTCCGGGAGGCACTGAAGCTTTCTTT. Residues: CSVSAPGGTEAFF. The chain employs TRBV29-1 and TRBJ1-1; no clear D gene. This CDR3 has 13 amino acids. Germline CDR1 SQVTM, CDR2 ANQGSEA. The V end was cut by 5 bases, the J end by 4 bases, with 14 bases between.